Here is one T cell receptor (beta chain) with its context. Its antigen remains unidentified. Germline V gene sequence: CDR1 MDHEN, CDR2 SYDVKM. Trimming stripped 8 bases from V and 6 bases from J, with 14 bases between. The CDR3 runs 13 residues. Method: immunoSEQ multiplex PCR; TCRdb's copy keeps in-frame clones and lacks some. Among 20,000 to 25,000 clones listed, 75% to 80% were seen once. The sampling schedule covered blood at baseline, cycle 4 day 1, and cycle 7 day 1. The data were obtained in a study of OX40 agonist ivuxolimab in advanced cancers. Across the study: At approximately 83% male, the cohort had a mean age of approximately 60 years, ranging from roughly 20 to 85.

Points from the study as a whole: Fewer expanded clones were found on average in CD4+ than in CD8+ T cells. Patients with a partial response at 0.1-3.0 mg/kg had among the lowest clonal expansion.

Sequenced here: CD4+ or CD8+ T cells sorted from blood, sampled in a trial of the OX40 agonist ivuxolimab. The chain uses TRBV28 and TRBJ2-1; possibly TRBD2 for D (5 bases). The clonotype comes from an adult with an advanced solid tumor such as melanoma, head and neck, liver or kidney cancer. The CDR3, as DNA: TGTGCCAGCGGAAGTGGGAGCCTCAATGAGCAGTTCTTC. Translating it yields CASGSGSLNEQFF.